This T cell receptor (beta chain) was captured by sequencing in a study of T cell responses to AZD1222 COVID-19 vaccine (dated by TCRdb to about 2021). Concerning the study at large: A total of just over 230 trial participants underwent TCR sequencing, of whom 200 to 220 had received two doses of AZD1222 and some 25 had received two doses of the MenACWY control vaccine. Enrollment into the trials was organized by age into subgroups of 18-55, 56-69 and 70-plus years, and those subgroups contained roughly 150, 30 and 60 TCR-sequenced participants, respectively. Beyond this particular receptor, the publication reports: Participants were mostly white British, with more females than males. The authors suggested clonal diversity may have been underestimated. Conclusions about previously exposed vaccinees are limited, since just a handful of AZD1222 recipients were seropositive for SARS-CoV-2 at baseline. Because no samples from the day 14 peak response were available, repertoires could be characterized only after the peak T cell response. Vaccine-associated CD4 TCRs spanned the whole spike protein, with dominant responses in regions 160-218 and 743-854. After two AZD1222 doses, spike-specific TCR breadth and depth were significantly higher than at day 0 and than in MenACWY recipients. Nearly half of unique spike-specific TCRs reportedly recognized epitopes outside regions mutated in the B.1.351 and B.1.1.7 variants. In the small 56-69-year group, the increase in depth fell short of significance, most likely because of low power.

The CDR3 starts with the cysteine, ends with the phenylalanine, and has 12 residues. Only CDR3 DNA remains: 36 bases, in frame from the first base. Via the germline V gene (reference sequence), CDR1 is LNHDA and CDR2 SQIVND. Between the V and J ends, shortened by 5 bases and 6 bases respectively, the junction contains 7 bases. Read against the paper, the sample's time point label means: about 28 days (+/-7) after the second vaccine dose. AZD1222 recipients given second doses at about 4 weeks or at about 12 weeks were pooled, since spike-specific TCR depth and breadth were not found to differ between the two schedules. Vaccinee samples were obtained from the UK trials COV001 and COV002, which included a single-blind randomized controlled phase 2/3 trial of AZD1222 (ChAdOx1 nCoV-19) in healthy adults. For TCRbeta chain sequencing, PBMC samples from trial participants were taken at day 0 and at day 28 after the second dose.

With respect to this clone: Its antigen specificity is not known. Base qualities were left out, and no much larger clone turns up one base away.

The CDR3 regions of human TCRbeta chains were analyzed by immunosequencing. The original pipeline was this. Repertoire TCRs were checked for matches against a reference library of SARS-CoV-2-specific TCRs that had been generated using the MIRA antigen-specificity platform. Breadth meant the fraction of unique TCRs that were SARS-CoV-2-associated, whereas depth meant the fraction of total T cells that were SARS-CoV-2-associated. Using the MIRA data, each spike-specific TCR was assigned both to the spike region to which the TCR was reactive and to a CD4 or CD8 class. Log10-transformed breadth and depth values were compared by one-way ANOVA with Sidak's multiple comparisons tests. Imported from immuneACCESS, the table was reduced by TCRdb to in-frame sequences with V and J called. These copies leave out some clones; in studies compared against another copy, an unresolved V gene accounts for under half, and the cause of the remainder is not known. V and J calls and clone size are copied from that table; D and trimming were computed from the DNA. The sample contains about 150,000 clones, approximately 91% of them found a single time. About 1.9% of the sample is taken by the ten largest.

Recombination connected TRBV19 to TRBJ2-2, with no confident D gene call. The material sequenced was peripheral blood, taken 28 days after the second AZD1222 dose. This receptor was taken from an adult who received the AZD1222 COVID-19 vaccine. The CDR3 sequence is CASSPRAGELFF. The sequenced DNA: TGTGCCAGTAGTCCGCGAGCCGGGGAGCTGTTTTTT.